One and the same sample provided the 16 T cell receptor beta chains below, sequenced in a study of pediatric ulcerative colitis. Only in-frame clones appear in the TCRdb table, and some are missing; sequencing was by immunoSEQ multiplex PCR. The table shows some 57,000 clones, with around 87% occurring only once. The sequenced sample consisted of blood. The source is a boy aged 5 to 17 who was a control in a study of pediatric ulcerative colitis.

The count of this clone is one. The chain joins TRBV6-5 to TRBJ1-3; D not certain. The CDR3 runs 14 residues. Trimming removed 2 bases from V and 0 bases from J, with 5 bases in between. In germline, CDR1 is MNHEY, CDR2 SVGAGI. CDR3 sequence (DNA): TGTGCCAGCAGTTACAGGTCCTCTGGAAACACCATATATTTT. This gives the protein CASSYRSSGNTIYF.

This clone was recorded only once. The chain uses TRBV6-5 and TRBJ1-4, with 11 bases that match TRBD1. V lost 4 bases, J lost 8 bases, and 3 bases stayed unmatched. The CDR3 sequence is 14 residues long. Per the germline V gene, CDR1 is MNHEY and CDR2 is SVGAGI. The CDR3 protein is CASSFRDRGEKLFF. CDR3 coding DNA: TGTGCCAGCAGTTTCCGGGACAGGGGGGAAAAACTGTTTTTT.

The CDR3 is CASSLDGLAGGSYEQYF. CDR3 nucleotides: TGTGCCAGCAGCTTAGATGGACTAGCGGGAGGGTCCTACGAGCAGTACTTC. J is TRBJ2-7 and V is TRBV7-2, with 15 bases matching TRBD2. The ends lost 1 base at V and 1 base at J; junction bases unmatched: 2. CDR3 size: 17 residues. CDR1 SGHTA and CDR2 FQGNSA come from the germline V gene.

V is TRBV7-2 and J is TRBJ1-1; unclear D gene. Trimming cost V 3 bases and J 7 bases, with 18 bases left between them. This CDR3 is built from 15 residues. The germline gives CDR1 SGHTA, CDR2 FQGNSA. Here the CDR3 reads CASSLPQFSRLEAFF. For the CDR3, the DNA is TGTGCCAGCAGCTTGCCACAGTTTTCGCGGCTTGAAGCTTTCTTT.

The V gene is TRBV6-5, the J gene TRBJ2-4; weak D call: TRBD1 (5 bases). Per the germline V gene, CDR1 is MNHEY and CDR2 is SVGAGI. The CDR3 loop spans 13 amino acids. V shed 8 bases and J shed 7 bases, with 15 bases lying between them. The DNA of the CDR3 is TGTGCCAGCCAAAGGACACCGTTGAACATTCAGTACTTC. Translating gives CASQRTPLNIQYF.

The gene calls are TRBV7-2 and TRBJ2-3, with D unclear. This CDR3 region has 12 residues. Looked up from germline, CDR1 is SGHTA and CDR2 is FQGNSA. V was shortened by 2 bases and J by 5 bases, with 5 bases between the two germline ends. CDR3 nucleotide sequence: TGTGCCAGCAGCTTATGGGGAGATACGCAGTATTTT. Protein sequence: CASSLWGDTQYF.

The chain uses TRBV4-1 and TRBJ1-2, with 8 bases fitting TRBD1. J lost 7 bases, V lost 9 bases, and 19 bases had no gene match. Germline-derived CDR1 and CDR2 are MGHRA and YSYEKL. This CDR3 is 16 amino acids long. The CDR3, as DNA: TGCGCCAGTGGTTCGGACAGGGTCAGGACTCCGCGTGGCTACACCTTC. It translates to CASGSDRVRTPRGYTF.

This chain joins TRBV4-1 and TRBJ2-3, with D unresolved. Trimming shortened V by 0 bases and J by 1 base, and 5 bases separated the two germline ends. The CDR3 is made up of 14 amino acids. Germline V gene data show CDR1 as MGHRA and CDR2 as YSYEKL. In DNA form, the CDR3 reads TGCGCCAGCAGCCAAGATATGCGCACAGATACGCAGTATTTT. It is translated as CASSQDMRTDTQYF.

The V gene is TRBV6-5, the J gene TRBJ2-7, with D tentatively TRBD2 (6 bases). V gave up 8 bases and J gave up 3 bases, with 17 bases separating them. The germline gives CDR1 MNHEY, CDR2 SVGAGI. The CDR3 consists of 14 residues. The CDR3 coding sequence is TGTGCCAGCCGCAGGGAGGTCCTATACTACGAGCAGTACTTC. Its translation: CASRREVLYYEQYF.

The CDR3 DNA reads as TGCGCCAGCAGCTCCCCCAACTCCTACAATGAGCAGTTCTTC. It specifies CASSSPNSYNEQFF. V gene TRBV5-1 combines with J gene TRBJ2-1, with D unresolved. The CDR3 has 14 residues. CDR1 and CDR2 (germline): SGHRS, YFSETQ. Trimming removed 3 bases from V and 0 bases from J, with 7 bases in between.

CDR3 sequence: CSAREGSYEQYF. CDR3 bases: TGCAGCGCTCGGGAGGGGTCCTACGAGCAGTACTTC. V and J are TRBV29-1 and TRBJ2-7, with 8 nucleotides matching TRBD2. V was pared by 7 bases and J by 1 base, with 3 bases of the junction left unmatched. The germline gives CDR1 SQVTM, CDR2 ANQGSEA. This CDR3 region has 12 residues.

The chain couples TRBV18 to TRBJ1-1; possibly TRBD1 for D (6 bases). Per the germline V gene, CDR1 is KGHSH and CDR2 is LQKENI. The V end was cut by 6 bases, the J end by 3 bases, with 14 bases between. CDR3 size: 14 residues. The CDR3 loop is CASSHEDRYTEAFF. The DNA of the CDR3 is TGTGCCAGCTCGCACGAGGACAGATACACTGAAGCTTTCTTT.

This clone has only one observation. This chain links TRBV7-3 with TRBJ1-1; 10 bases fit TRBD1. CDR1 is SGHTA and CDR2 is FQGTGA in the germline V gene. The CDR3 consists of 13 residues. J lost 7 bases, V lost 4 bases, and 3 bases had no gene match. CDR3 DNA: TGTGCCAGCAGCTCGACAGGGGGCAATGAAGCTTTCTTT. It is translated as CASSSTGGNEAFF.

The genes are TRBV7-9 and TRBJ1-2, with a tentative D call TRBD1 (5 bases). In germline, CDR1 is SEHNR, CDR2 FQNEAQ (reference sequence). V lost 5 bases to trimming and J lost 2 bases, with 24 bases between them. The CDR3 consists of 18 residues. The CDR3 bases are TGTGCCAGCAGCCCTAGAGGCCCTGGGGGTGGGCCAAACTATGGCTACACCTTC. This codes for CASSPRGPGGGPNYGYTF. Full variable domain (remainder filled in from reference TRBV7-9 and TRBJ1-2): DTGVSQNPRHKITKRGQNVTFRCDPISEHNRLYWYRQTLGQGPEFLTYFQNEAQLEKSRLLSDRFSAERPKGSFSTLEIQRTEQGDSAMYLCASSPRGPGGGPNYGYTFGSGTRLTVV.

The CDR3 bases are TGTGCCAGTAGTATTCAGCGGGGGGCCTACAATGAGCAGTTCTTC. It translates to CASSIQRGAYNEQFF. V and J are TRBV19 and TRBJ2-1; 9 bases are shared with TRBD2. This CDR3 has 15 amino acids. Losses at the gene ends were 3 bases for V and 2 bases for J; bases not matched to a gene: 2. Per germline, CDR1 LNHDA and CDR2 SQIVND (reference sequence).

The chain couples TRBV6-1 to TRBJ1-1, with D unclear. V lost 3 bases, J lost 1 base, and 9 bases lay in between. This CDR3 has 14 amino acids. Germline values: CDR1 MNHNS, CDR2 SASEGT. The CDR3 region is CASSDGQENTEAFF. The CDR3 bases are TGTGCCAGCAGTGACGGGCAGGAGAACACTGAAGCTTTCTTT.